This T cell receptor (beta chain) was recorded in a study of T cell changes during pregnancy in multiple sclerosis. Clones were read by immunoSEQ multiplex PCR, and TCRdb kept only the in-frame ones, dropping some. The table shows around 100,000 clones, with around nine tenths occurring only once. CDR1 SEHNR and CDR2 FQNEAQ come from the germline V gene (reference sequence). The CDR3 spans 18 residues. The V gene end was trimmed by 0 bases and the J gene end by 3 bases; junction bases not matched to a gene: 14. The clonotype was recovered from a female donor with multiple sclerosis, enrolled in a pregnancy study. The sample here was peripheral blood, taken in the third trimester of pregnancy. The genes are TRBV7-9 and TRBJ2-7, with 7 positions matching TRBD2. CDR3 sequence: CASSLAGGTTLTHYEQYF. CDR3 nucleotides: TGTGCCAGCAGCTTAGCGGGGGGGACCACACTTACCCACTACGAGCAGTACTTC.